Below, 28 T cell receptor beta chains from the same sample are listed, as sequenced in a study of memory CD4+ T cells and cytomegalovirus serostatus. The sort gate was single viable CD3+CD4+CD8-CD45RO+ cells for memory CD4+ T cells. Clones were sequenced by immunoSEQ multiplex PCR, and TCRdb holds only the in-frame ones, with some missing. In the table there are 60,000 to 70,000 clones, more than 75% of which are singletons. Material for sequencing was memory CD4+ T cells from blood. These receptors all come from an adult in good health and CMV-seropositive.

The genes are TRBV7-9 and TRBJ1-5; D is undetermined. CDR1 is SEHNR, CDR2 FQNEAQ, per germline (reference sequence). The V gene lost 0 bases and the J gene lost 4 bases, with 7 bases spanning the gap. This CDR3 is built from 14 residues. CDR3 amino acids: CASSLAPGNQPQHF. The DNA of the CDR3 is TGTGCCAGCAGCTTAGCGCCCGGGAATCAGCCCCAGCATTTT.

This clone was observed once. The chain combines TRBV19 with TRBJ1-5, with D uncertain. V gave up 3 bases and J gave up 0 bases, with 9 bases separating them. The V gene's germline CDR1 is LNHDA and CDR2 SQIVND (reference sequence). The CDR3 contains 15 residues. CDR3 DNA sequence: TGTGCCAGTAGTATTGGTAGCGTTAGCAATCAGCCCCAGCATTTT. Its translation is CASSIGSVSNQPQHF.

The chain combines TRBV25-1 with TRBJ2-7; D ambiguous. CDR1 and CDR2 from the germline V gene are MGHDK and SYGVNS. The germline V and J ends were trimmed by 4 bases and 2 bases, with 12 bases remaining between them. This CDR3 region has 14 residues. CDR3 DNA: TGTGCCAGCAGTGGGCGGACGGAGACCTACGAGCAGTACTTC. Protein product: CASSGRTETYEQYF.

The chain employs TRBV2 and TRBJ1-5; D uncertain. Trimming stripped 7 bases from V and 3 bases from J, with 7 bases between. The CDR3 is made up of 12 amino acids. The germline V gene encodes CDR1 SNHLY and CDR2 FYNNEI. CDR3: CASKTPNQPQHF. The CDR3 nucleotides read TGTGCCAGCAAAACACCCAATCAGCCCCAGCATTTT.

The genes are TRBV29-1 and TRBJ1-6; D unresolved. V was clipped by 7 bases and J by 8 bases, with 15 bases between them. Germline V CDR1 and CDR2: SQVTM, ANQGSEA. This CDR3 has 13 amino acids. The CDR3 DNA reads TGCAGCGCCCGTGTGGCAGACGATTCACCCCTCCACTTT. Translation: CSARVADDSPLHF.

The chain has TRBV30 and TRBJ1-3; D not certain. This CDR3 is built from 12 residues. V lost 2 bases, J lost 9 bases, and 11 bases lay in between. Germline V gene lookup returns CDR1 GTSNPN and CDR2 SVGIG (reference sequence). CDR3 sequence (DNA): TGTGCCTGGAGTCCGTCGGAAAGCACCATATATTTT. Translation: CAWSPSESTIYF. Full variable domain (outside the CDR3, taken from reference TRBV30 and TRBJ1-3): SQTIHQWPATLVQPVGSPLSLECTVEGTSNPNLYWYRQAAGRGLQLLFYSVGIGQISSEVPQNLSASRPQDRQFILSSKKLLLSDSGFYLCAWSPSESTIYFGEGSWLTVV.

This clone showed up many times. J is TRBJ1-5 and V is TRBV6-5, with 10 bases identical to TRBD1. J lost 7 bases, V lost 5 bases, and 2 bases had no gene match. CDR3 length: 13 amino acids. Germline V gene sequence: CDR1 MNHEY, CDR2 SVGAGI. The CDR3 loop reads CASSRDRGQPQHF. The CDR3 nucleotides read TGTGCCAGCAGTCGGGACAGGGGCCAGCCCCAGCATTTT.

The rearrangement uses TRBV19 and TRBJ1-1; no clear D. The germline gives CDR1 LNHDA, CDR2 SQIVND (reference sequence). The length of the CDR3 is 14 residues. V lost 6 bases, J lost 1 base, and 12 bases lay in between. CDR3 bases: TGTGCCAGTAGAATGGGAGGGAGGAACACTGAAGCTTTCTTT. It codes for CASRMGGRNTEAFF.

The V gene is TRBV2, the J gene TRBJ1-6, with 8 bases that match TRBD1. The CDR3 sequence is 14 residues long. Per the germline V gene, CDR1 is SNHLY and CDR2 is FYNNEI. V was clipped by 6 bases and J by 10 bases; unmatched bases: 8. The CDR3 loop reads CASSATGAGSPLHF. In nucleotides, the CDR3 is TGTGCCAGCAGCGCGACAGGGGCTGGGTCACCCCTCCACTTT. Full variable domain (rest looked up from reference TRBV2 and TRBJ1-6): EPEVTQTPSHQVTQMGQEVILRCVPISNHLYFYWYRQILGQKVEFLVSFYNNEISEKSEIFDDQFSVERPDGSNFTLKIRSTKLEDSAMYFCASSATGAGSPLHFGNGTRLTVT.

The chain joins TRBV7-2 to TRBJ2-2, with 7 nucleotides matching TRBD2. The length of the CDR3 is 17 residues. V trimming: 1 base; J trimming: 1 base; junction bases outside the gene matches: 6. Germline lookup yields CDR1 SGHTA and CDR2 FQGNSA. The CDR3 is CASSLELGGGNTGELFF. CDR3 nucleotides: TGTGCCAGCAGCTTAGAATTGGGCGGGGGGAACACCGGGGAGCTGTTTTTT.

The DNA for the CDR3 is TGTGCCAGCAGCGTAGAGGATCAGGGGCCCAGCTCCTACGAGCAGTACTTC. Translating gives CASSVEDQGPSSYEQYF. The V call is TRBV9, the J call TRBJ2-7; D is possibly TRBD1 (6 bases). The V gene's germline CDR1 is SGDLS and CDR2 YYNGEE. CDR3 length equals 17 residues. The V end lost 0 bases, the J end lost 0 bases, and 16 bases lay between the germline ends.

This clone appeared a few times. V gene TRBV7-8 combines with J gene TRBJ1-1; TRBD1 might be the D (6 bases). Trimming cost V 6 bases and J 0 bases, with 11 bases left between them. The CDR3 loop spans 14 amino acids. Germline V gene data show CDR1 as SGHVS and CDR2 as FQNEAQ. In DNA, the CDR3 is TGTGCCAGCAGTCGTGGGGGCATGAACACTGAAGCTTTCTTT. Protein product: CASSRGGMNTEAFF.

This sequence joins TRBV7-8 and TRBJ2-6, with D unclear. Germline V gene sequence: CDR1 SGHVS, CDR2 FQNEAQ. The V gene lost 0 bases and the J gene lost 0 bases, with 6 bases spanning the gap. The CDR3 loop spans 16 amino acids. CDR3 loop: CASSLARISGANVLTF. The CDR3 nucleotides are TGTGCCAGCAGCTTAGCTCGGATCTCTGGGGCCAACGTCCTGACTTTC.

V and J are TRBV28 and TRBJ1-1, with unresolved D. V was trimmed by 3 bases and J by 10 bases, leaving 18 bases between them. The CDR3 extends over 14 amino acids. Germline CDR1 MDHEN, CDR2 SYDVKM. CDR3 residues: CASSFGLRHPGAFF. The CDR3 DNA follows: TGTGCCAGCAGTTTTGGTCTGAGACACCCCGGAGCTTTCTTT.

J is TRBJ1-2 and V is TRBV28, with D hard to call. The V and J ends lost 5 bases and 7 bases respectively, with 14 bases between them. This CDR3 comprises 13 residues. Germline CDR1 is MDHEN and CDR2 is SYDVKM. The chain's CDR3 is CASSRMGSGGYTF. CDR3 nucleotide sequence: TGTGCCAGCAGTCGAATGGGCTCGGGTGGCTACACCTTC.

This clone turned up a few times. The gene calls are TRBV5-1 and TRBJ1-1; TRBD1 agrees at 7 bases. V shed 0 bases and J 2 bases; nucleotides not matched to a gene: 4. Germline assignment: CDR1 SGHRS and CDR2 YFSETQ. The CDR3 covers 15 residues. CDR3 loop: CASSLAGTVNTEAFF. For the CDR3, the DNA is TGCGCCAGCAGCTTGGCCGGGACAGTCAACACTGAAGCTTTCTTT.

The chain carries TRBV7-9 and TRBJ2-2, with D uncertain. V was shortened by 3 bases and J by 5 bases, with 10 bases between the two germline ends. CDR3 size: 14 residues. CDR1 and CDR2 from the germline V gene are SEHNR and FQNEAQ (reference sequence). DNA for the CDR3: TGTGCCAGCAGCTTGGACGGTGGGACCGGGGAGCTGTTTTTT. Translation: CASSLDGGTGELFF.

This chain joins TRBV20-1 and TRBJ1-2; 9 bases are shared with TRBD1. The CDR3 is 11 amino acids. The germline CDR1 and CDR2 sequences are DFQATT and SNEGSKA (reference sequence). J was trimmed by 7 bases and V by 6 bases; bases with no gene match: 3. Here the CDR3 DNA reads TGCAGTGCGCGGACAGGGGCTGGCTACACCTTC. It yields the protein CSARTGAGYTF.

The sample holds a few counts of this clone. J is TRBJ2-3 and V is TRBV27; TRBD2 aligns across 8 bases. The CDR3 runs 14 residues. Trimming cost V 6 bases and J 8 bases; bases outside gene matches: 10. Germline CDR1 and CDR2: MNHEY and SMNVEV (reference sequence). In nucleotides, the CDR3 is TGTGCCAGCAGGTCTCCGGGACTAGGTACTACGCAGTATTTT. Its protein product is CASRSPGLGTTQYF.

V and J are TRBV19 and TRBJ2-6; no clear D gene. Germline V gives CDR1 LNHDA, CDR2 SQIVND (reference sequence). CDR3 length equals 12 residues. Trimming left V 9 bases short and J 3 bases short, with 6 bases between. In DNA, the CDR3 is TGTGCCAGATTACGTGGGGCCAACGTCCTGACTTTC. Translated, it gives CARLRGANVLTF. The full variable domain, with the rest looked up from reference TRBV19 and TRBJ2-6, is DGGITQSPKYLFRKEGQNVTLSCEQNLNHDAMYWYRQDPGQGLRLIYYSQIVNDFQKGDIAEGYSVSREKKESFPLTVTSAQKNPTAFYLCARLRGANVLTFGAGSRLTVL.

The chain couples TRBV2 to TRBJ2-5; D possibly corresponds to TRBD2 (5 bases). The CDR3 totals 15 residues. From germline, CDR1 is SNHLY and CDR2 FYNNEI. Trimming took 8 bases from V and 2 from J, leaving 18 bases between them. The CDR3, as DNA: TGTGCCAGCCGTCTAATCTCGTGGGAGCAAGAGACCCAGTACTTC. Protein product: CASRLISWEQETQYF. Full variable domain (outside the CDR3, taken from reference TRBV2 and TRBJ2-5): EPEVTQTPSHQVTQMGQEVILRCVPISNHLYFYWYRQILGQKVEFLVSFYNNEISEKSEIFDDQFSVERPDGSNFTLKIRSTKLEDSAMYFCASRLISWEQETQYFGPGTRLLVL.

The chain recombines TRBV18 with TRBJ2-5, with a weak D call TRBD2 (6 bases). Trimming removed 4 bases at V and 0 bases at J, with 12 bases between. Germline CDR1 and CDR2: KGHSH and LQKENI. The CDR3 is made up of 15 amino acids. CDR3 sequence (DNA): TGTGCCAGCTCACTAGAGGGAGGCAACCAAGAGACCCAGTACTTC. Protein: CASSLEGGNQETQYF.

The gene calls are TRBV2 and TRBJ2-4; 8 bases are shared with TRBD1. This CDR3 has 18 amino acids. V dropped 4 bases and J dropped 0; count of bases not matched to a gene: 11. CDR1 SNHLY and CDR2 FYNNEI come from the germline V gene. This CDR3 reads CASSVGQAFPIAKNIQYF. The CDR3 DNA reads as TGTGCCAGCAGTGTGGGACAGGCATTCCCTATAGCCAAAAACATTCAGTACTTC.

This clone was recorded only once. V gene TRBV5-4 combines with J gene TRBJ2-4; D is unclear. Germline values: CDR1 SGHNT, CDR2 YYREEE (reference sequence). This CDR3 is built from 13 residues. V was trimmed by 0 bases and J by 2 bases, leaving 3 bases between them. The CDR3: CASSLETKNIQYF. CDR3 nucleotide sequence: TGTGCCAGCAGCTTGGAGACCAAAAACATTCAGTACTTC.

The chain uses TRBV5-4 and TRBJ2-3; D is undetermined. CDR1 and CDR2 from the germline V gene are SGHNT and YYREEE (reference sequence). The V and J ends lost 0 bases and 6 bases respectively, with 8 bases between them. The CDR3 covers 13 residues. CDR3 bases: TGTGCCAGCAGCTTGGACTGGGTGGATACGCAGTATTTT. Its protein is CASSLDWVDTQYF.

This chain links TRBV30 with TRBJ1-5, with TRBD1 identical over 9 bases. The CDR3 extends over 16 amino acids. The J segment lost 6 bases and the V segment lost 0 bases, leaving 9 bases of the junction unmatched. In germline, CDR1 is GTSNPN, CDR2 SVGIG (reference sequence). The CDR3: CAWSVGGQGIFQPQHF. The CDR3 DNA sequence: TGTGCCTGGAGTGTTGGGGGACAGGGTATATTTCAGCCCCAGCATTTT. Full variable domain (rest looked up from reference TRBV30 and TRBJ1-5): SQTIHQWPATLVQPVGSPLSLECTVEGTSNPNLYWYRQAAGRGLQLLFYSVGIGQISSEVPQNLSASRPQDRQFILSSKKLLLSDSGFYLCAWSVGGQGIFQPQHFGDGTRLSIL.

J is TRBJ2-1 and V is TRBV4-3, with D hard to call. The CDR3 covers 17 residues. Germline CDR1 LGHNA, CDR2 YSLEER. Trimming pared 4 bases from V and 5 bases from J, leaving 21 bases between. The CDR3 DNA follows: TGCGCCAGCAGCCCAGAATTTCGGGCTGGAGCCCACAATGAGCAGTTCTTC. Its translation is CASSPEFRAGAHNEQFF.

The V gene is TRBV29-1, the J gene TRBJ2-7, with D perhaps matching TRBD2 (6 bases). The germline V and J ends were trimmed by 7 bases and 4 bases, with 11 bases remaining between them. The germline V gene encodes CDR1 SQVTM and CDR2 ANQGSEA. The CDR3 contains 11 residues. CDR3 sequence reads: CSAEAGYEQYF. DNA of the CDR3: TGCAGCGCCGAGGCGGGGTACGAGCAGTACTTC.